Shown below are 2 T cell receptor beta chains from a single sample sequenced in a study of blood T cells in healthy people across ages. Primed by a sample-barcoded 5' primer and a J-beta primer mix, a second PCR proceeded for 7 to 11 cycles. A single record per CDR3 protein comes from TCRdb applying MiXCR to the 5' RACE reads. The profile shows around 820,000 distinct CDR3 sequences, 25% of them singletons. The same sample was also studied in work on T cells of mothers and their children.

The sequencing input was blood. The receptors here all came from a boy between 10 and 17 years old in good health.

This rearrangement joins TRBV14 to TRBJ2-1; D remains unclear. The ends were cut back, 4 bases at V and 4 bases at J, with 8 bases in the middle. The germline V gene has CDR1 SGHDN and CDR2 FVKESK. CDR3 size: 13 residues. In DNA, the CDR3 is TGTGCCAGCAGCCCTCAACAATACAATGAGCAGTTCTTC. Protein product: CASSPQQYNEQFF.

This clonotype was detected ten times or more. This chain connects TRBV14 to TRBJ2-7; D remains ambiguous. Germline lookup yields CDR1 SGHDN and CDR2 FVKESK. Trimming stripped 4 bases from V and 3 bases from J, with 7 bases between. This CDR3 region has 12 residues. In nucleotides, the CDR3 is TGTGCCAGCAGCCCAAAGGGCTACGAGCAGTACTTC. The encoded protein is CASSPKGYEQYF.